The 9 T cell receptor beta chains listed next were all sequenced from one sample in a study of T cell responses to AZD1222 COVID-19 vaccine. Sequencing used immunoSEQ multiplex PCR; TCRdb keeps in-frame clones, though not all of them. The sample lists some 54,000 clones; roughly 87% were seen once. Source: peripheral blood, taken on day 0 of AZD1222 vaccination. These receptors were collected from an adult in good health.

J is TRBJ2-7 and V is TRBV9; D may be TRBD1 (6 bases). Trimming removed 0 bases at V and 2 bases at J, with 9 bases between. This CDR3 is 14 amino acids long. Germline V gives CDR1 SGDLS, CDR2 YYNGEE. As DNA, the CDR3 is TGTGCCAGCAGCGTAGGGACAGCCCCCTACGAGCAGTACTTC. This translates into CASSVGTAPYEQYF.

The chain uses TRBV5-1 and TRBJ2-3; TRBD2 is a possible D gene (5 bases). CDR1 and CDR2 from the germline V gene are SGHRS and YFSETQ. Trimming stripped 0 bases from V and 2 bases from J, with 13 bases between. This CDR3 spans 16 amino acids. The CDR3 spells CASSLAATTYTDTQYF. In DNA, the CDR3 is TGCGCCAGCAGCTTGGCCGCGACTACCTACACAGATACGCAGTATTTT.

The V and J genes are TRBV14 and TRBJ2-1; D call uncertain. The CDR3 consists of 13 residues. Germline assignment: CDR1 SGHDN and CDR2 FVKESK. Trimming shortened V by 3 bases and J by 10 bases, and 13 bases separated the two germline ends. The CDR3, as DNA: TGTGCCAGCAGCCAGTTGACCACTGGGGAGCAGTTCTTC. This translates into CASSQLTTGEQFF.

CDR3 loop: CASSADRINEKLFF. In nucleotides, the CDR3 is TGTGCCAGCAGCGCCGACAGGATTAATGAAAAACTGTTTTTT. V gene TRBV9 combines with J gene TRBJ1-4, with a tentative D call TRBD1 (6 bases). V was cut by 3 bases and J by 4 bases, with 10 bases left in between. The CDR3 consists of 14 residues. Germline-derived CDR1 and CDR2 are SGDLS and YYNGEE.

The chain couples TRBV5-8 to TRBJ1-3; D remains unclear. With 3 bases removed from V and 4 bases from J, the gap between germline ends came to 5 bases. The germline V gene has CDR1 SGHTS and CDR2 YDEGEE. CDR3 length equals 12 residues. As DNA, the CDR3 is TGTGCCAGCAGCTCCAGGGGAAACACCATATATTTT. Translated: CASSSRGNTIYF.

V and J are TRBV6-6 and TRBJ1-3, with unresolved D. Trimming removed 0 bases at V and 5 bases at J, with 11 bases between. The CDR3 length is 15 residues. CDR1 is MNHNY, CDR2 SVGAGI, per germline (reference sequence). Here the CDR3 reads CASSYSSVPRNTIYF. The CDR3 DNA sequence: TGTGCCAGCAGTTACTCGTCGGTTCCCCGAAACACCATATATTTT.

V is TRBV6-6 and J is TRBJ1-2; TRBD1 is a possible D gene (6 bases). The CDR3 is made up of 13 amino acids. Trimming cost V 6 bases and J 12 bases, with 20 bases left between them. The germline V gene encodes CDR1 MNHNY and CDR2 SVGAGI (reference sequence). This CDR3 reads CASRRQAYTGDTF. CDR3 in DNA: TGTGCCAGCAGGCGACAGGCTTACACGGGGGACACCTTC.

This chain connects TRBV7-2 to TRBJ2-1; either TRBD1 or TRBD2 may fit D (5 bases each). The CDR3 covers 13 residues. Trimming stripped 7 bases from V and 6 bases from J, with 13 bases between. Germline CDR1 is SGHTA and CDR2 is FQGNSA. The chain's CDR3 is CASNVAGANEQFF. CDR3 DNA sequence: TGTGCCAGCAACGTCGCCGGGGCCAATGAGCAGTTCTTC.

CDR3 nucleotides: TGTGCCAGCAGCCTGACAGGGAGCTCTGGAAACACCATATATTTT. Its protein product is CASSLTGSSGNTIYF. V and J are TRBV7-2 and TRBJ1-3; 7 positions agree with TRBD1. V gave up 5 bases and J gave up 0 bases; unmatched junction bases: 4. Germline lookup yields CDR1 SGHTA and CDR2 FQGNSA. The CDR3 spans 15 residues. Full variable domain (remainder filled in from reference TRBV7-2 and TRBJ1-3): GAGVSQSPSNKVTEKGKDVELRCDPISGHTALYWYRQSLGQGLEFLIYFQGNSAPDKSGLPSDRFSAERTGGSVSTLTIQRTQQEDSAVYLCASSLTGSSGNTIYFGEGSWLTVV.